A single sample is the source of the 25 T cell receptor beta chains below, sequenced in a study of PD-1 blockade in classical Hodgkin lymphoma. The protocol was immunoSEQ multiplex PCR, while the TCRdb copy is restricted to in-frame clones and leaves out a portion. The sample includes around 19,000 clones, over 70% seen only once; the top ten take 3.5% to 5%. Relapse was seen in all patients after autologous stem cell transplantation, and brentuximab vedotin exposure was variable. Source: peripheral blood mononuclear cells (PBMCs), taken at baseline. The receptors originated from a human donor with classical Hodgkin lymphoma.

The sample holds one count of this clone. This rearrangement joins TRBV6-5 to TRBJ1-1; D gene unclear. The CDR3 covers 12 residues. Per the germline V gene, CDR1 is MNHEY and CDR2 is SVGAGI. V was trimmed by 8 bases and J by 0 bases, leaving 7 bases between them. The CDR3 here is CASGTMNTEAFF. In DNA, the CDR3 is TGTGCCAGCGGAACTATGAACACTGAAGCTTTCTTT.

V gene TRBV7-9 combines with J gene TRBJ2-3; D is possibly TRBD1 or TRBD2 (5 bases each). The CDR3 has 15 amino acids. From germline, CDR1 is SEHNR and CDR2 FQNEAQ (reference sequence). Between the trimmed V and J ends, which lost 4 bases and 0 bases, there was a span of 11 bases. Here the CDR3 DNA reads TGTGCCAGCAGCTGGCAGGGCGGGAGCACAGATACGCAGTATTTT. Protein product: CASSWQGGSTDTQYF. Filled out from reference TRBV7-9 and TRBJ2-3, the complete variable domain reads DTGVSQNPRHKITKRGQNVTFRCDPISEHNRLYWYRQTLGQGPEFLTYFQNEAQLEKSRLLSDRFSAERPKGSFSTLEIQRTEQGDSAMYLCASSWQGGSTDTQYFGPGTRLTVL.

In its sample, this clone was seen a few times. The J gene is TRBJ1-2, the V gene TRBV25-1; D possibly corresponds to TRBD1 (5 bases). In germline, CDR1 is MGHDK, CDR2 SYGVNS. The CDR3 sequence is 16 residues long. Deletions cut 6 bases from V and 7 bases from J, with 24 bases between. CDR3 DNA sequence: TGTGCCAGCAGCGAAAATACCCCTTTAGGGACCGGTGGCTACACCTTC. Translating it yields CASSENTPLGTGGYTF.

The chain carries TRBV6-5 and TRBJ2-7, with D unresolved. The germline V and J ends were trimmed by 6 bases and 4 bases, with 16 bases remaining between them. Looked up from germline, CDR1 is MNHEY and CDR2 is SVGAGI. This CDR3 region has 14 residues. In DNA form, the CDR3 reads TGTGCCAGCAGCCGCCGGGCCCAAGTTTACGAGCAGTACTTC. As protein: CASSRRAQVYEQYF.

The chain is built from TRBV28 and TRBJ1-2; D remains ambiguous. Trimming removed 1 base at V and 8 bases at J, with 5 bases between. This CDR3 has 11 amino acids. From germline, CDR1 is MDHEN and CDR2 SYDVKM. CDR3 amino acids: CASSLSRGYTF. CDR3 DNA: TGTGCCAGCAGTTTATCGCGAGGCTACACCTTC.

The chain is built from TRBV28 and TRBJ1-2; the match to TRBD1 covers 7 bases. V dropped 5 bases and J dropped 8; count of bases not matched to a gene: 14. Germline lookup yields CDR1 MDHEN and CDR2 SYDVKM. CDR3 length: 15 residues. As DNA, the CDR3 is TGTGCCAGCAGTCTCCTCAGGGGGGGGGCTGGGGGCTACACCTTC. Its protein product is CASSLLRGGAGGYTF.

J is TRBJ2-1 and V is TRBV4-3, with 8 bases matching TRBD1. Germline V lookup: CDR1 LGHNA, CDR2 YSLEER. The CDR3 has 15 residues. V was pared by 2 bases and J by 9 bases, with 9 bases of the junction left unmatched. Here the CDR3 reads CASSQRTGYAGEQFF. CDR3 sequence (DNA): TGCGCCAGCAGCCAAAGGACAGGGTACGCGGGTGAGCAGTTCTTC.

This clone was found once. The chain employs TRBV19 and TRBJ2-3, with D perhaps assigned TRBD1 or TRBD2 (6 bases each). The CDR3 runs 16 residues. Germline CDR1 and CDR2: LNHDA and SQIVND (reference sequence). V was shortened by 3 bases and J by 5 bases, with 18 bases between the two germline ends. The CDR3 region has the DNA TGTGCCAGTAGTATGTGGGGGGCGCAGGGACAAGATACGCAGTATTTT. The encoded protein is CASSMWGAQGQDTQYF.

The rearrangement uses TRBV9 and TRBJ2-7; D is possibly TRBD2 (5 bases). V lost 0 bases, J lost 6 bases, and 16 bases lay in between. The CDR3 loop spans 15 amino acids. Germline V gene sequence: CDR1 SGDLS, CDR2 YYNGEE. The DNA for the CDR3 is TGTGCCAGCAGCGTAGAGGGTGGGAGTGGAAGCGAGCAGTACTTC. As protein: CASSVEGGSGSEQYF.

This chain uses TRBV4-2 with TRBJ2-7; maybe TRBD2 (7 bases). V lost 5 bases to trimming and J lost 3 bases, with 14 bases between them. The germline gives CDR1 LGHNA, CDR2 YNFKEQ. This CDR3 is 14 amino acids long. CDR3 region: CASSLGGGRYEQYF. CDR3 nucleotide sequence: TGTGCCAGCAGCTTGGGCGGGGGCCGCTACGAGCAGTACTTC.

The V and J genes are TRBV7-2 and TRBJ1-5, with D unclear. Trimming shortened V by 1 base and J by 11 bases, and 12 bases separated the two germline ends. The CDR3 is made up of 13 amino acids. CDR1 is SGHTA and CDR2 is FQGNSA in the germline V gene. CDR3 sequence reads: CASSLVSLAAQHF. The CDR3 DNA follows: TGTGCCAGCAGCTTAGTATCCCTGGCGGCCCAGCATTTT.

This chain connects TRBV7-3 to TRBJ2-2; 12 nucleotides agree with TRBD1. Germline CDR1 SGHTA, CDR2 FQGTGA. The V and J ends lost 6 bases and 8 bases, in that order; junction bases with no gene match: 7. The CDR3 runs 15 residues. The CDR3 region is CASRAGTGGSGELFF. The CDR3 region has the DNA TGTGCCAGCAGAGCCGGGACAGGGGGCTCAGGGGAGCTGTTTTTT.

This clone was found once. This chain joins TRBV30 and TRBJ1-2; tentative D call: TRBD1 (5 bases). This CDR3 region has 15 residues. V lost 0 bases and J lost 1, with 12 bases in between. Germline CDR1 and CDR2: GTSNPN and SVGIG (reference sequence). CDR3 coding DNA: TGTGCCTGGAGTGTAGGAGGGGCCGGTAACTATGGCTACACCTTC. Residues: CAWSVGGAGNYGYTF.

In DNA form, the CDR3 reads TGTGCCAGCAGTCCTCGGACAGCTTCGAATGAGCAGTTCTTC. Translating gives CASSPRTASNEQFF. The gene calls are TRBV2 and TRBJ2-1, with D maybe TRBD1 (6 bases). The CDR3 is 14 amino acids. Germline CDR1 and CDR2: SNHLY and FYNNEI. V was cut by 5 bases and J by 7 bases, with 15 bases left in between.

This chain links TRBV19 with TRBJ2-2, with D possibly TRBD1 on 6 matching bases. The CDR3 consists of 18 residues. The germline V and J ends were trimmed by 5 bases and 4 bases, with 23 bases remaining between them. Germline loops: CDR1 LNHDA, CDR2 SQIVND (reference sequence). CDR3 region: CASSPRGSIRVGTGELFF. As DNA, the CDR3 is TGTGCCAGTAGTCCTAGGGGGTCGATTAGGGTTGGCACCGGGGAGCTGTTTTTT.

The chain employs TRBV12-5 and TRBJ2-3, with TRBD2 matching 15 bases. Trimming took 1 base from V and 0 from J; bases not matched to a gene: 2. The germline V gene encodes CDR1 LGHNT and CDR2 FRNRAP. CDR3 length: 18 amino acids. The CDR3 sequence is CASGLGTSGRASTDTQYF. For the CDR3, the DNA is TGTGCTAGTGGTTTGGGGACTAGCGGGAGGGCTAGCACAGATACGCAGTATTTT.

This chain's CDR3 is CASSFKDRVTGELFF. CDR3 sequence (DNA): TGTGCCAGTAGTTTTAAGGACAGGGTCACCGGGGAGCTGTTTTTT. The rearrangement joins TRBV19 to TRBJ2-2; 8 nucleotides line up with TRBD1. In germline, CDR1 is LNHDA, CDR2 SQIVND (reference sequence). Trimming at V came to 5 bases and at J to 4 bases, leaving 6 bases not matched to a gene. The CDR3 runs to 15 residues.

This clone was seen only a few times. This chain joins TRBV27 and TRBJ2-1; the match to TRBD2 covers 7 bases. Germline CDR1 is MNHEY and CDR2 is SMNVEV (reference sequence). V shed 2 bases and J 10 bases; nucleotides not matched to a gene: 5. There are 13 residues in the CDR3. DNA of the CDR3: TGTGCCAGCAGTTTAACCGGGGGGAGCGAGCAGTTCTTC. Protein sequence: CASSLTGGSEQFF.

In this sample, this clone turned up a few times. V is TRBV6-5 and J is TRBJ2-5; 7 nucleotides align to TRBD2. The V and J ends lost 6 bases and 7 bases, in that order; junction bases with no gene match: 14. The CDR3 totals 15 residues. CDR1 is MNHEY and CDR2 is SVGAGI in the germline V gene. DNA of the CDR3: TGTGCCAGCAGGGGGGGGACGTCCGTCGTTGGGACCCAGTACTTC. Its translation: CASRGGTSVVGTQYF.

The chain recombines TRBV11-2 with TRBJ2-5, with 7 nucleotides matching TRBD1. CDR3 length: 14 amino acids. Looked up from germline, CDR1 is SGHAT and CDR2 is FQNNGV. The J segment lost 5 bases and the V segment lost 5 bases, leaving 8 bases of the junction unmatched. The CDR3, as DNA: TGTGCCAGCAGCATATCTACAGGGGATGAGACCCAGTACTTC. The encoded protein is CASSISTGDETQYF. The entire variable domain, with the rest obtained from reference TRBV11-2 and TRBJ2-5, is as follows: EAGVAQSPRYKIIEKRQSVAFWCNPISGHATLYWYQQILGQGPKLLIQFQNNGVVDDSQLPKDRFSAERLKGVDSTLKIQPAKLEDSAVYLCASSISTGDETQYFGPGTRLLVL.

The chain couples TRBV19 to TRBJ1-2; the D is unclear. This CDR3 region has 14 residues. V lost 3 bases, J lost 5 bases, and 13 bases lay in between. Germline V gene data show CDR1 as LNHDA and CDR2 as SQIVND (reference sequence). This CDR3 is CASSIIRAGYGYTF. The CDR3 bases are TGTGCCAGTAGTATCATCCGGGCTGGGTATGGCTACACCTTC.

This sequence joins TRBV4-1 and TRBJ1-3; D remains ambiguous. V was trimmed by 3 bases and J by 7 bases, leaving 4 bases between them. The CDR3 is made up of 11 amino acids. Germline CDR1 is MGHRA and CDR2 is YSYEKL. CDR3 sequence: CASSHSNTIYF. Written as DNA, the CDR3 is TGCGCCAGCAGCCACAGTAACACCATATATTTT.

The chain joins TRBV7-9 to TRBJ2-1; 10 bases agree with TRBD2. The CDR3 contains 15 residues. The J segment lost 2 bases and the V segment lost 2 bases, leaving 0 bases of the junction unmatched. CDR1 and CDR2 (germline): SEHNR, FQNEAQ (reference sequence). The CDR3 nucleotides are TGTGCCAGCAGCTTAACTAGCGGGGCCTACAATGAGCAGTTCTTC. Its protein is CASSLTSGAYNEQFF.

The chain links TRBV5-8 to TRBJ1-5; tentative D call: TRBD1 (5 bases). CDR1 and CDR2 from the germline V gene are SGHTS and YDEGEE. This CDR3 region has 17 residues. V was clipped by 1 base and J by 0 bases, with 14 bases between them. CDR3 in amino acids: CASSLSDGTYSNQPQHF. The CDR3 bases are TGTGCCAGCAGCTTGAGTGACGGGACCTATAGCAATCAGCCCCAGCATTTT.

The chain has TRBV27 and TRBJ2-2, with TRBD2 identical over 7 bases. V shed 5 bases and J 0 bases; nucleotides not matched to a gene: 6. Per germline, CDR1 MNHEY and CDR2 SMNVEV (reference sequence). The CDR3 contains 16 residues. The CDR3 region has the DNA TGTGCCAGCAGTCCCACCGGGAGGTCGAACACCGGGGAGCTGTTTTTT. Translating gives CASSPTGRSNTGELFF.